These 10 T cell receptor beta chains originate from one sample sequenced in a study of control samples from healthy donors and cancer patients. Sequenced by immunoSEQ multiplex PCR; TCRdb stores in-frame clones only, minus some. The sample lists around 120,000 clones, over 90% occurring once. The sample taken for sequencing was blood. Source of these receptors: a young man in good health.

The chain employs TRBV6-2 or TRBV6-3 and TRBJ2-2; D is ambiguous. Trimming took 5 bases from V and 2 from J, leaving 6 bases between them. Germline V lookup: CDR1 MNHEY, CDR2 SVGEGT. This CDR3 is 13 amino acids long. CDR3 nucleotides: TGTGCCAGCAGTACCGCCAACACCGGGGAGCTGTTTTTT. It codes for CASSTANTGELFF.

The V call is TRBV2, the J call TRBJ2-7; perhaps D is TRBD1 or TRBD2 (5 bases each). There are 12 residues in the CDR3. V shed 3 bases and J shed 11 bases, with 14 bases lying between them. In germline, CDR1 is SNHLY, CDR2 FYNNEI. CDR3 nucleotides: TGTGCCAGCAGTGAGCTAGGGACCCTCAAGTACGTC. It yields the protein CASSELGTLKYV.

This chain uses TRBV6-5 with TRBJ2-3, with a possible D match to TRBD1 (6 bases). Germline loops: CDR1 MNHEY, CDR2 SVGAGI. The V end lost 6 bases, the J end lost 5 bases, and 12 bases lay between the germline ends. The CDR3 length is 13 residues. The CDR3 DNA reads TGTGCCAGCAGGGTGAGCAGGGGAGATACGCAGTATTTT. This encodes CASRVSRGDTQYF.

The chain links TRBV19 to TRBJ1-6; no clear D. The CDR3 loop spans 13 amino acids. The germline CDR1 and CDR2 sequences are LNHDA and SQIVND (reference sequence). Deletions cut 3 bases from V and 10 bases from J, with 10 bases between. In DNA form, the CDR3 reads TGTGCCAGTAGTATGGCCCCCGGGTCACCCCTCCACTTT. It specifies CASSMAPGSPLHF.

The chain recombines TRBV13 with TRBJ2-5, with D possibly being TRBD2 (5 bases). Germline values: CDR1 PRHDT, CDR2 FYEKMQ (reference sequence). Trimming left V 4 bases short and J 7 bases short, with 10 bases between. The CDR3 length is 12 residues. The CDR3 DNA reads as TGTGCCAGCAGCTCCTCAGGAGGGACCCAGTACTTC. Amino acid sequence: CASSSSGGTQYF.

The chain employs TRBV7-6 and TRBJ2-7, with D tentatively TRBD1 (6 bases). The V gene lost 8 bases and the J gene lost 6 bases, with 17 bases spanning the gap. Germline CDR1 reads SGHVS; CDR2 reads FNYEAQ. The CDR3 loop spans 13 amino acids. The CDR3 DNA follows: TGTGCCAGCTCGCACTTTGGGGGCGGCGAGCAGTACGTC. Protein product: CASSHFGGGEQYV.

The chain recombines TRBV7-2 with TRBJ2-4; 13 nucleotides agree with TRBD2. Per germline, CDR1 SGHTA and CDR2 FQGNSA. V was clipped by 4 bases and J by 2 bases; unmatched bases: 2. This CDR3 has 16 residues. CDR3 bases: TGTGCCAGCAGCTCACTAGCGGGGGGGACCAAAAACATTCAGTACTTC. The encoded protein is CASSSLAGGTKNIQYF.

The chain couples TRBV12-3 or TRBV12-4 to TRBJ1-6; perhaps TRBD1 as D (5 bases). Trimming left V 7 bases short and J 7 bases short, with 11 bases between. The CDR3 runs 13 residues. CDR3 nucleotide sequence: TGTGCCAGCACGCCTGGGGGGAATTCACCCCTCCACTTT. Amino acid sequence: CASTPGGNSPLHF.

This chain uses TRBV11-2 with TRBJ1-1; 7 nucleotides match TRBD1. The ends lost 6 bases at V and 3 bases at J; junction bases unmatched: 4. The CDR3 totals 13 residues. Germline values: CDR1 SGHAT, CDR2 FQNNGV. CDR3 sequence reads: CASSSQGYTEAFF. In nucleotides, the CDR3 is TGTGCCAGCAGTTCACAGGGGTACACTGAAGCTTTCTTT.

A single count supports this clone. The sample has other DNA sequences that encode this CDR3 too. The chain joins TRBV18 to TRBJ1-4, with 7 bases aligning to TRBD1. The germline CDR1 and CDR2 sequences are KGHSH and LQKENI. This CDR3 spans 14 amino acids. Trimming took 2 bases from V and 6 from J; bases not matched to a gene: 3. The DNA for the CDR3 is TGTGCCAGCTCACCAGGGCAGGGGGATGAAAAACTGTTTTTT. As protein: CASSPGQGDEKLFF.